These 7 T cell receptor beta chains were sequenced from one sample in a study of response to subunit inactivated influenza vaccine. TCRdb re-analysed the RT-PCR reads in MiXCR, keeping a single row per CDR3 protein. This sample has about 540,000 distinct CDR3 sequences; 13% to 15% occur once, and the top ten carry 11%. This specimen consisted of PBMCs from blood, obtained 11 to 12 days after vaccination. The receptors were gathered from a man aged 45-65 years who received an inactivated influenza vaccine.

This clonotype was counted a few times. The rearrangement joins TRBV10-3 to TRBJ2-7, with a tentative D call TRBD1 (5 bases). V shed 4 bases and J shed 2 bases, with 12 bases lying between them. The germline gives CDR1 ENHRY, CDR2 SYGVKD. There are 14 residues in the CDR3. The CDR3 reads CAISVRGRAYEQYF. DNA of the CDR3: TGTGCCATCAGTGTTAGGGGAAGGGCCTACGAGCAGTACTTC.

This clonotype was detected many times. The J gene is TRBJ2-5, the V gene TRBV20-1; 7 bases agree with TRBD1. The CDR3 runs 14 residues. In germline, CDR1 is DFQATT, CDR2 SNEGSKA (reference sequence). The ends lost 5 bases at V and 7 bases at J; junction bases unmatched: 13. In DNA, the CDR3 is TGCAGTGCTCCCCCACCCGGGACAGCGTGGACCCAGTACTTC. Translating it yields CSAPPPGTAWTQYF.

The genes are TRBV29-1 and TRBJ2-3, with D perhaps TRBD2 (6 bases). CDR1 and CDR2 (germline): SQVTM, ANQGSEA. The CDR3 runs to 13 residues. Trimming took off 4 bases at V and 0 bases at J, with 8 bases between the two ends. CDR3 loop: CSVAGTSTDTQYF. The CDR3 DNA reads TGCAGCGTTGCCGGGACTAGCACAGATACGCAGTATTTT.

This clonotype was detected ten times or more. The chain carries TRBV7-6 and TRBJ2-3; TRBD2 aligns across 13 bases. The germline gives CDR1 SGHVS, CDR2 FNYEAQ. V shed 5 bases and J 2 bases; nucleotides not matched to a gene: 4. The CDR3 is 16 amino acids. The CDR3, as DNA: TGTGCCAGCAGCCCACTAGCGGGAGGGCCCACAGATACGCAGTATTTT. This translates into CASSPLAGGPTDTQYF.

This clonotype was detected many times. This chain uses TRBV12-3 or TRBV12-4 with TRBJ2-1; TRBD2 agrees at 9 bases. J gave up 5 bases and V 6 bases, and 8 bases lay outside the gene matches. The CDR3 is 15 amino acids. The CDR3 loop reads CASSPIAGVHNEQFF. CDR3 nucleotide sequence: TGTGCCAGCAGCCCCATAGCGGGGGTTCACAATGAGCAGTTCTTC.

The chain carries TRBV2 and TRBJ2-5, with 8 nucleotides matching TRBD2. The CDR3 extends over 14 amino acids. The V gene's germline CDR1 is SNHLY and CDR2 FYNNEI. The V gene end was trimmed by 8 bases and the J gene end by 4 bases; junction bases not matched to a gene: 9. The CDR3 loop is CASQRTSPGETQYF. The CDR3 DNA reads TGTGCCAGCCAAAGGACTAGCCCGGGAGAGACCCAGTACTTC.

V gene TRBV11-2 combines with J gene TRBJ2-7; weak D call: TRBD1 (5 bases). Germline CDR1 and CDR2: SGHAT and FQNNGV. Trimming cost V 5 bases and J 0 bases, with 11 bases left between them. CDR3 length: 14 amino acids. CDR3 residues: CASSQNGHSYEQYF. DNA for the CDR3: TGTGCCAGCAGCCAAAATGGACACTCCTACGAGCAGTACTTC.